This entry lists 32 T cell receptor beta chains sequenced from one sample in a study of response to subunit inactivated influenza vaccine. TCRdb ran MiXCR on the RT-PCR reads and lists one entry per CDR3 protein. Here the sample spans roughly 620,000 distinct CDR3 sequences, approximately 10% being singletons. Separately, the same data were catalogued under a study of T cells expressing NK-cell markers. That source reports: The authors generated TCR beta cDNA through 5'RACE template switching with UMIs.

Sequencing used PBMCs from blood, obtained on the day of vaccination. These receptors all come from a man aged 45 to 65 who received an inactivated influenza vaccine.

As concerns this clonotype: A much more abundant neighbour one base away suggests this may be a read error. V is TRBV3-1 and J is TRBJ1-6; TRBD1 matches at 8 bases. CDR1 and CDR2 from the germline V gene are LGHDT and YNNKEL (reference sequence). V shed 5 bases, J shed 9 bases, and the junction held 9 bases outside the gene matches. CDR3 length equals 15 residues. The DNA of the CDR3 is TGTGCCAGCAGCTCACGGACAGGGTTTATTTCACCCCTCCACTTT. It is translated as CASSSRTGFISPLHF.

This clonotype appeared a few times. The chain combines TRBV29-1 with TRBJ2-1; a weak D match, TRBD2 (7 bases). V gave up 4 bases and J gave up 5 bases, with 18 bases separating them. CDR3 length: 15 residues. Per germline, CDR1 SQVTM and CDR2 ANQGSEA. In DNA form, the CDR3 reads TGCAGCGTTGCCCGGGGGGCTAGCGCCAACAATGAGCAGTTCTTC. The encoded protein is CSVARGASANNEQFF.

The sample holds many counts of this clonotype. The genes are TRBV5-6 and TRBJ1-1, with D maybe TRBD1 (6 bases). Germline V gives CDR1 SGHDT, CDR2 YYEEEE. Trimming cost V 3 bases and J 1 base, with 10 bases left between them. This CDR3 comprises 14 residues. CDR3 sequence reads: CASSSRQANTEAFF. The CDR3 DNA sequence: TGTGCCAGCAGCTCGCGACAGGCGAACACTGAAGCTTTCTTT.

This chain links TRBV27 with TRBJ2-7; D is uncertain. Germline lookup yields CDR1 MNHEY and CDR2 SMNVEV (reference sequence). The germline V and J ends were trimmed by 0 bases and 5 bases, with 8 bases remaining between them. The CDR3 is 13 residues long. CDR3 sequence reads: CASSLSLGDEQYF. CDR3 DNA sequence: TGTGCCAGCAGTTTATCGCTTGGGGACGAGCAGTACTTC.

The chain carries TRBV18 and TRBJ2-7, with 9 bases lining up with TRBD2. V trimming: 1 base; J trimming: 3 bases; junction bases outside the gene matches: 4. From germline, CDR1 is KGHSH and CDR2 LQKENI. The CDR3 length is 15 residues. This CDR3 is CASSPRTSGYYEQYF. In DNA, the CDR3 is TGTGCCAGCTCACCACGCACTAGCGGGTACTACGAGCAGTACTTC.

This clonotype was recorded a few times. The chain recombines TRBV29-1 with TRBJ2-2, with D unclear. V gave up 7 bases and J gave up 3 bases, with 18 bases separating them. The CDR3 has 15 residues. CDR1 is SQVTM, CDR2 ANQGSEA, per germline. CDR3 amino acids: CSATRRDTYTGELFF. For the CDR3, the DNA is TGCAGCGCCACAAGGCGAGACACTTACACCGGGGAGCTGTTTTTT.

This clonotype was recorded a few times. This chain uses TRBV20-1 with TRBJ2-3, with D perhaps matching TRBD2 (6 bases). The CDR3 has 15 residues. CDR1 and CDR2 from the germline V gene are DFQATT and SNEGSKA (reference sequence). The V end was cut by 5 bases, the J end by 2 bases, with 17 bases between. The CDR3 bases are TGCAGTGCTGGGATCCGGCGGGGACTCACAGATACGCAGTATTTT. Translation: CSAGIRRGLTDTQYF.

In its sample, this clonotype was seen a few times. V and J are TRBV7-2 and TRBJ2-7; the D is unclear. The germline V gene encodes CDR1 SGHTA and CDR2 FQGNSA. Trimming removed 2 bases at V and 2 bases at J, with 10 bases between. The CDR3 length is 14 residues. CDR3 protein: CASSLSGNPYEQYF. The CDR3 DNA is TGTGCCAGCAGCTTATCTGGGAATCCCTACGAGCAGTACTTC.

This clonotype has just one count. One end of the junction is discordant with germline, which a read error may explain. The CDR3 sequence: CSARGAGGVYIEQFF. For the CDR3, the DNA is TGCAGTGCTAGAGGAGCGGGAGGGGTCTACATTGAGCAGTTCTTC. The rearrangement uses TRBV20-1 and TRBJ2-1, with TRBD2 matching over 10 bases. Germline V gene lookup returns CDR1 DFQATT and CDR2 SNEGSKA (reference sequence). The CDR3 totals 15 residues.

This clonotype was seen only a few times. The V and J genes are TRBV12-3 or TRBV12-4 and TRBJ2-7; D perhaps matches TRBD2 (6 bases). Trimming took off 2 bases at V and 0 bases at J, with 26 bases between the two ends. CDR3 length: 20 amino acids. The CDR3 sequence: CASSLSFGDWRTIVSYEQYF. DNA of the CDR3: TGTGCCAGCAGTTTATCGTTCGGGGATTGGCGGACTATCGTCTCCTACGAGCAGTACTTC.

This rearrangement joins TRBV12-3 or TRBV12-4 to TRBJ2-1, with D tentatively TRBD1 (5 bases). Trimming stripped 3 bases from V and 3 bases from J, with 12 bases between. This CDR3 has 15 residues. The CDR3 coding sequence is TGTGCCAGCAGTTTCAGGGTACTTAGCTACAATGAGCAGTTCTTC. It yields the protein CASSFRVLSYNEQFF.

This clonotype was picked up a small number of times. The chain carries TRBV12-3 or TRBV12-4 and TRBJ2-1; D perhaps matches TRBD2 (7 bases). CDR3 length equals 13 residues. Trimming took off 9 bases at V and 7 bases at J, with 16 bases between the two ends. CDR3: CARHGGPGNEQFF. The DNA of the CDR3 is TGTGCCAGACACGGGGGGCCCGGGAATGAGCAGTTCTTC.

A few counts support this clonotype. This chain joins TRBV9 and TRBJ2-7; 10 nucleotides match TRBD1. This CDR3 contains 16 residues. Germline V CDR1 and CDR2: SGDLS, YYNGEE. V trimming: 0 bases; J trimming: 6 bases; junction bases outside the gene matches: 9. The CDR3 sequence: CASSVGLTGTGVEQYF. CDR3 DNA: TGTGCCAGCAGCGTAGGCCTGACCGGGACAGGGGTCGAGCAGTACTTC.

The J gene is TRBJ2-3, the V gene TRBV20-1; 8 nucleotides line up with TRBD2. The length of the CDR3 is 19 residues. Germline V gene data show CDR1 as DFQATT and CDR2 as SNEGSKA (reference sequence). J gave up 2 bases and V 1 base, and 17 bases lay outside the gene matches. The CDR3 reads CSARVRSLKYSGNTDTQYF. CDR3 DNA sequence: TGCAGTGCTAGAGTTAGGTCACTCAAATATAGCGGGAACACAGATACGCAGTATTTT.

This clonotype was observed a handful of times. The V gene is TRBV5-1, the J gene TRBJ2-1; TRBD2 is a possible D gene (6 bases). The CDR3 spans 14 residues. The V and J ends lost 0 bases and 7 bases respectively, with 11 bases between them. CDR1 and CDR2 from the germline V gene are SGHRS and YFSETQ. CDR3 loop: CASSLGRLGNEQFF. In nucleotides, the CDR3 is TGCGCCAGCAGCTTGGGGCGACTAGGGAATGAGCAGTTCTTC. The full variable domain, its missing parts supplied by reference TRBV5-1 and TRBJ2-1, is KAGVTQTPRYLIKTRGQQVTLSCSPISGHRSVSWYQQTPGQGLQFLFEYFSETQRNKGNFPGRFSGRQFSNSRSEMNVSTLELGDSALYLCASSLGRLGNEQFFGPGTRLTVL.

This clonotype was seen at least ten times. The V call is TRBV5-1, the J call TRBJ2-2; D uncertain. This CDR3 contains 13 residues. The V gene lost 3 bases and the J gene lost 1 base, with 4 bases spanning the gap. Germline CDR1 reads SGHRS; CDR2 reads YFSETQ. The DNA for the CDR3 is TGCGCCAGCAGCTCCGAGAACACCGGGGAGCTGTTTTTT. It yields the protein CASSSENTGELFF. Full variable domain (missing parts from reference TRBV5-1 and TRBJ2-2): KAGVTQTPRYLIKTRGQQVTLSCSPISGHRSVSWYQQTPGQGLQFLFEYFSETQRNKGNFPGRFSGRQFSNSRSEMNVSTLELGDSALYLCASSSENTGELFFGEGSRLTVL.

This clonotype was picked up a small number of times. CDR3 bases: TGTGCCAGCAGCGAAGTCGGTAATGAGCAGTTCTTC. Its translation: CASSEVGNEQFF. The V call is TRBV11-2, the J call TRBJ2-1; D not certain. Trimming removed 5 bases from V and 7 bases from J, with 9 bases in between. This CDR3 has 12 amino acids. Germline V gives CDR1 SGHAT, CDR2 FQNNGV.

This clonotype was recorded many times. The J gene is TRBJ2-5, the V gene TRBV25-1; TRBD2 is a possible D gene (5 bases). The CDR3 runs 15 residues. Deletions cut 1 base from V and 3 bases from J, with 12 bases between. Germline CDR1 and CDR2: MGHDK and SYGVNS. The CDR3 region has the DNA TGTGCCAGCAGTGAATCGTGGGTTAGCGAAGAGACCCAGTACTTC. This translates into CASSESWVSEETQYF.

This clonotype has at least ten counts. The chain is built from TRBV13 and TRBJ2-7; 7 bases are shared with TRBD1. This CDR3 contains 12 residues. Germline V lookup: CDR1 PRHDT, CDR2 FYEKMQ (reference sequence). The V segment lost 5 bases and the J segment 6 bases; nucleotides outside the gene matches: 4. The DNA for the CDR3 is TGTGCCAGCAGCAACCGGGACAGCGAGCAGTACTTC. Amino acid sequence: CASSNRDSEQYF. Looking up the rest from reference TRBV13 and TRBJ2-7 gives the full variable domain: AAGVIQSPRHLIKEKRETATLKCYPIPRHDTVYWYQQGPGQDPQFLISFYEKMQSDKGSIPDRFSAQQFSDYHSELNMSSLELGDSALYFCASSNRDSEQYFGPGTRLTVT.

This clonotype occurred a few times. The chain joins TRBV7-2 to TRBJ2-1; 7 bases are a match to TRBD2. With V trimmed by 5 bases and J by 7 bases, 11 bases remained unmatched. CDR1 and CDR2 from the germline V gene are SGHTA and FQGNSA. The CDR3 is made up of 15 amino acids. The CDR3 sequence: CASSPSTGRPNEQFF. In nucleotides, the CDR3 is TGTGCCAGCAGCCCTAGCACCGGGAGGCCAAATGAGCAGTTCTTC.

This clonotype was seen a few times. CDR3 bases: TGTGCCAGCAGCCTAATAGCGGGGACTCTCCCCTACAATGAGCAGTTCTTC. This gives the protein CASSLIAGTLPYNEQFF. This chain uses TRBV11-2 with TRBJ2-1, with 8 bases identical to TRBD2. CDR1 and CDR2 from the germline V gene are SGHAT and FQNNGV. This CDR3 is built from 17 residues. The ends lost 5 bases at V and 2 bases at J; junction bases unmatched: 11.

The chain uses TRBV2 and TRBJ2-3; TRBD2 agrees at 8 bases. Germline V gives CDR1 SNHLY, CDR2 FYNNEI. The V and J ends lost 5 bases and 0 bases, in that order; junction bases with no gene match: 7. This CDR3 contains 16 residues. The CDR3 reads CASSHQLAESTDTQYF. The CDR3 coding sequence is TGTGCCAGCAGTCACCAACTAGCGGAAAGCACAGATACGCAGTATTTT.

There are a few counts of this clonotype. The chain links TRBV20-1 to TRBJ2-5; D might be TRBD2 (7 bases). Germline V gene sequence: CDR1 DFQATT, CDR2 SNEGSKA (reference sequence). The V gene lost 6 bases and the J gene lost 0 bases, with 14 bases spanning the gap. The CDR3 is 14 amino acids. For the CDR3, the DNA is TGCAGTGCCGGTCTGCGGGGGCACCAAGAGACCCAGTACTTC. Its protein product is CSAGLRGHQETQYF.

This clonotype was seen many times. The chain employs TRBV5-1 and TRBJ2-7; D is perhaps TRBD2 (6 bases). The V and J ends lost 1 base and 7 bases respectively, with 9 bases between them. The CDR3 is 12 amino acids. CDR1 SGHRS and CDR2 YFSETQ come from the germline V gene. The DNA for the CDR3 is TGCGCCAGCAGCTTGACGGGAGTGGAGCAGTACTTC. Residues: CASSLTGVEQYF.

This sequence joins TRBV5-1 and TRBJ2-3; no clear D. CDR3 length: 11 amino acids. Trimming took off 7 bases at V and 1 base at J, with 4 bases between the two ends. Germline V gives CDR1 SGHRS, CDR2 YFSETQ. CDR3 region: CASEGTDTQYF. CDR3 DNA sequence: TGCGCCAGCGAGGGCACAGATACGCAGTATTTT. Supplemented by reference TRBV5-1 and TRBJ2-3, the full variable domain reads KAGVTQTPRYLIKTRGQQVTLSCSPISGHRSVSWYQQTPGQGLQFLFEYFSETQRNKGNFPGRFSGRQFSNSRSEMNVSTLELGDSALYLCASEGTDTQYFGPGTRLTVL.

This clonotype was observed a handful of times. The rearrangement uses TRBV4-1 and TRBJ2-1; tentatively, D is TRBD1 (6 bases). V was cut by 4 bases and J by 4 bases, with 17 bases left in between. The CDR3 extends over 16 amino acids. Germline V gene sequence: CDR1 MGHRA, CDR2 YSYEKL. CDR3 nucleotides: TGCGCCAGCAGCCCAATCGAGAAGGGGGAATACAATGAGCAGTTCTTC. This encodes CASSPIEKGEYNEQFF.

This clonotype was seen many times. The chain couples TRBV11-2 to TRBJ2-7, with D maybe TRBD2 (5 bases). Trimming removed 2 bases at V and 7 bases at J, with 21 bases between. The length of the CDR3 is 16 residues. Germline loops: CDR1 SGHAT, CDR2 FQNNGV. CDR3: CASSLSSGKSSGEQYF. CDR3 DNA: TGTGCCAGCAGCTTATCCTCCGGGAAGTCCTCTGGGGAGCAGTACTTC.

This clonotype came up many times. V and J are TRBV7-9 and TRBJ1-2; D is unresolved. The V end was cut by 3 bases, the J end by 2 bases, with 7 bases between. The CDR3 is 13 residues long. CDR1 SEHNR and CDR2 FQNEAQ come from the germline V gene (reference sequence). The CDR3 nucleotides read TGTGCCAGCAGCTTGACGGAAAACTATGGCTACACCTTC. Translation: CASSLTENYGYTF.

This clonotype was detected only a few times. This chain uses TRBV20-1 with TRBJ1-6, with D possibly being TRBD1 (6 bases). The germline CDR1 and CDR2 sequences are DFQATT and SNEGSKA (reference sequence). V lost 2 bases and J lost 8, with 13 bases in between. CDR3 length: 14 residues. CDR3 in amino acids: CSARNRTVYSPLHF. CDR3 coding DNA: TGCAGTGCTAGAAATAGGACAGTATATTCACCCCTCCACTTT.

In its sample, this clonotype was seen a few times. This chain uses TRBV7-2 with TRBJ2-3; TRBD1 or TRBD2 may be the D gene (5 bases each). This CDR3 region has 13 residues. Trimming left V 3 bases short and J 6 bases short, with 10 bases between. The germline V gene has CDR1 SGHTA and CDR2 FQGNSA. The CDR3 loop reads CASSFPGRDTQYF. The CDR3 DNA follows: TGTGCCAGCAGCTTCCCGGGGCGGGATACGCAGTATTTT.

The chain couples TRBV5-1 to TRBJ1-4; perhaps TRBD1 as D (5 bases). Looked up from germline, CDR1 is SGHRS and CDR2 is YFSETQ. Between the trimmed V and J ends, which lost 4 bases and 0 bases, there was a span of 10 bases. This CDR3 has 15 amino acids. CDR3 protein: CASSAGTATNEKLFF. CDR3 nucleotide sequence: TGCGCCAGCAGCGCCGGGACCGCAACTAATGAAAAACTGTTTTTT.

This rearrangement joins TRBV5-1 to TRBJ1-4, with D unclear. The V end was cut by 3 bases, the J end by 0 bases, with 9 bases between. In germline, CDR1 is SGHRS, CDR2 YFSETQ. The CDR3 is 15 amino acids. In DNA, the CDR3 is TGCGCCAGCAGCTCTCTTGGCACAACTAATGAAAAACTGTTTTTT. Translation: CASSSLGTTNEKLFF. Variable domain in full (rest from reference TRBV5-1 and TRBJ1-4): KAGVTQTPRYLIKTRGQQVTLSCSPISGHRSVSWYQQTPGQGLQFLFEYFSETQRNKGNFPGRFSGRQFSNSRSEMNVSTLELGDSALYLCASSSLGTTNEKLFFGSGTQLSVL.